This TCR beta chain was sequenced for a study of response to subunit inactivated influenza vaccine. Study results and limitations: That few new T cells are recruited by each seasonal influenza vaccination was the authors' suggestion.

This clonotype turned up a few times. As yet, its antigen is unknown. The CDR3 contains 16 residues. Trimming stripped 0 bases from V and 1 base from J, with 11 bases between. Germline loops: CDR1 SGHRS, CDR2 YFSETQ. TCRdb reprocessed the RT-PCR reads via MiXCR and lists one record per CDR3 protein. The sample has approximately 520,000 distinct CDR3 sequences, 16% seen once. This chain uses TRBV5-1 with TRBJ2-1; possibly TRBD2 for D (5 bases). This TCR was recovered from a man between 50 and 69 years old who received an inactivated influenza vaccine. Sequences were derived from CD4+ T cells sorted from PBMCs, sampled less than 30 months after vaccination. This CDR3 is CASSLAPGKSYNEQFF. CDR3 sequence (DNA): TGCGCCAGCAGCTTGGCCCCCGGGAAATCCTACAATGAGCAGTTCTTC.